This T cell receptor beta chain was obtained from a study of T cell clusters in autoimmune cytopenias. Study-wide findings and caveats: Functional roles of the in silico T cell clusters still await experimental validation. Healthy donors had about 3-fold more exclusive TRB clusters than active autoimmune hepatitis patients. TRB repertoire shifts in secondary cytopenia and chronic lymphocytic leukemia mostly reflected lymphoma, not autoimmunity. Primary autoimmune cytopenia patients appeared to lack physiological T cell clusters present in healthy donors.

In germline, CDR1 is SGHRS, CDR2 YFSETQ. There are 14 residues in the CDR3. TRB amplification used 250 ng of peripheral blood genomic DNA. One tube held mixed TRB-A and TRB-B primer pools for touch-down PCR. TCRdb reprocessed the multiplex PCR reads and reports one entry per CDR3 protein, with no DNA. The sample has 750 to 950 distinct CDR3 sequences; the top ten hold less than 25%. By frequency, this clonotype is medium-sized. The antigen remains unidentified. Sample: peripheral blood. This TCR was recovered from a human donor with an autoimmune cytopenia or autoimmune hepatitis (not recorded which). V is TRBV5-1 and J is TRBJ1-2; TCRdb calls TRBD1, which cannot be checked without DNA. This chain's CDR3 is CASSSSRDNYGYTF. Together with reference TRBV5-1 and TRBJ1-2, the CDR3 gives the full variable domain: KAGVTQTPRYLIKTRGQQVTLSCSPISGHRSVSWYQQTPGQGLQFLFEYFSETQRNKGNFPGRFSGRQFSNSRSEMNVSTLELGDSALYLCASSSSRDNYGYTFGSGTRLTVV.